These 27 T cell receptor beta chains originate from one sample sequenced in a study of T-cell reconstitution after alpha-beta-depleted transplantation in children. Preparation of the TCRbeta library was carried out with unique molecular identifiers. TCRdb ran MiXCR on the PCR reads and lists one entry per CDR3 protein. The sample shows more than 400,000 distinct CDR3 sequences, about 45% of them seen only once. The sample was PBMCs, taken before TCRalphabeta/CD19-depleted stem cell transplant. The receptors originated from a girl aged 2-10 years with aplastic anemia, due to receive a stem cell transplant.

This clonotype was counted many times. The chain couples TRBV20-1 to TRBJ2-3; 14 nucleotides line up with TRBD2. J was trimmed by 0 bases and V by 6 bases; bases with no gene match: 11. The CDR3 runs 18 residues. The germline V gene encodes CDR1 DFQATT and CDR2 SNEGSKA (reference sequence). Here the CDR3 DNA reads TGCAGTGCCCCCCCGGGACTAGCGGGAGTATCTAGCACAGATACGCAGTATTTT. As protein: CSAPPGLAGVSSTDTQYF.

This clonotype was recorded a few times. V and J are TRBV5-1 and TRBJ2-7; tentative D call: TRBD1 (7 bases). Germline CDR1 and CDR2: SGHRS and YFSETQ. Trimming removed 4 bases from V and 2 bases from J, with 13 bases in between. The CDR3 spans 14 residues. CDR3 nucleotide sequence: TGCGCCAGCAGCGCCAGGGGGGTGGCCTACGAGCAGTACTTC. It translates to CASSARGVAYEQYF.

This clonotype came up many times. This chain connects TRBV29-1 to TRBJ1-2; D gene ambiguous. The CDR3 runs 13 residues. Between the trimmed V and J ends, which lost 6 bases and 8 bases, there was a span of 19 bases. Germline assignment: CDR1 SQVTM and CDR2 ANQGSEA. The CDR3 here is CSVSTSRASGYTF. The CDR3 DNA is TGCAGCGTCTCCACATCTAGAGCGTCGGGCTACACCTTC.

The gene calls are TRBV12-3 or TRBV12-4 and TRBJ1-1; 7 bases map to TRBD1. The CDR3 has 13 residues. Trimming removed 6 bases from V and 7 bases from J; junction bases left unmatched: 8. The CDR3 loop reads CASSPQGPSEAFF. As DNA, the CDR3 is TGTGCCAGCAGCCCACAGGGGCCGAGTGAAGCTTTCTTT.

The chain employs TRBV29-1 and TRBJ2-3; the D is unclear. V was clipped by 6 bases and J by 4 bases, with 14 bases between them. There are 13 residues in the CDR3. Germline CDR1 and CDR2: SQVTM and ANQGSEA. CDR3 sequence (DNA): TGCAGCGTATCCCTCTCCTCTGCAGATACGCAGTATTTT. Translated, it gives CSVSLSSADTQYF.

The genes are TRBV20-1 and TRBJ2-5; a possible D gene is TRBD1 (6 bases). V was clipped by 0 bases and J by 0 bases, with 11 bases between them. This CDR3 has 15 residues. Germline CDR1 is DFQATT and CDR2 is SNEGSKA (reference sequence). The CDR3 is CSARDRDTHQETQYF. CDR3 DNA: TGCAGTGCTAGAGACCGGGACACCCACCAAGAGACCCAGTACTTC.

The rearrangement links TRBV5-1 to TRBJ2-3, with D perhaps TRBD2 (6 bases). This CDR3 is 16 amino acids long. Germline CDR1 is SGHRS and CDR2 is YFSETQ. Trimming pared 4 bases from V and 6 bases from J, leaving 21 bases between. The chain's CDR3 is CASSRSGTHSGDTQYF. CDR3 nucleotide sequence: TGCGCCAGCAGCCGTAGCGGAACACACTCAGGGGATACGCAGTATTTT.

This clonotype occurred a few times. This sequence joins TRBV2 and TRBJ2-6; 7 bases line up with TRBD1. CDR3 length: 17 amino acids. The ends lost 7 bases at V and 0 bases at J; junction bases unmatched: 9. Germline CDR1 is SNHLY and CDR2 is FYNNEI. The CDR3 DNA reads TGTGCCAGCAACACCGGGACAGTGCACTCTGGGGCCAACGTCCTGACTTTC. This encodes CASNTGTVHSGANVLTF.

The chain is built from TRBV7-3 and TRBJ2-5, with D perhaps matching TRBD2 (7 bases). The V gene's germline CDR1 is SGHTA and CDR2 FQGTGA. Trimming took 4 bases from V and 3 from J, leaving 24 bases between them. The CDR3 runs 18 residues. CDR3 coding DNA: TGTGCCAGCAGCTCGGGACCGCCGGGGGGCTCTCAAAAAGAGACCCAGTACTTC. It yields the protein CASSSGPPGGSQKETQYF.

This clonotype was seen repeatedly, ten times or more. This chain connects TRBV5-1 to TRBJ1-1, with TRBD1 matching 8 bases. Trimming at V came to 2 bases and at J to 3 bases, leaving 9 bases not matched to a gene. Germline CDR1 SGHRS, CDR2 YFSETQ. This CDR3 spans 16 amino acids. This CDR3 is CASSFGVRGRDTEAFF. The CDR3 DNA follows: TGCGCCAGCAGCTTTGGGGTCAGGGGGCGCGACACTGAAGCTTTCTTT.

This chain links TRBV7-8 with TRBJ2-3; 8 nucleotides line up with TRBD2. The length of the CDR3 is 16 residues. V lost 1 base and J lost 3; bases outside the gene matches: 6. Germline CDR1 and CDR2: SGHVS and FQNEAQ. The CDR3 loop is CASSLDTGLGTDTQYF. The CDR3 region has the DNA TGTGCCAGCAGCTTAGACACGGGACTAGGAACAGATACGCAGTATTTT. The whole variable domain, filled in from reference TRBV7-8 and TRBJ2-3, reads GAGVSQSPRYKVAKRGQDVALRCDPISGHVSLFWYQQALGQGPEFLTYFQNEAQLDKSGLPSDRFFAERPEGSVSTLKIQRTQQEDSAVYLCASSLDTGLGTDTQYFGPGTRLTVL.

This chain uses TRBV28 with TRBJ2-1; 7 bases map to TRBD1. The CDR3 is 16 residues long. CDR1 is MDHEN, CDR2 SYDVKM, per germline. V was pared by 5 bases and J by 4 bases, with 11 bases of the junction left unmatched. Here the CDR3 DNA reads TGTGCCAGCAGTAGCTCAGCGACAGGGCGTTACAATGAGCAGTTCTTC. Translation: CASSSSATGRYNEQFF.

This clonotype appeared many times. This chain links TRBV14 with TRBJ2-5; 14 bases agree with TRBD2. The germline V gene encodes CDR1 SGHDN and CDR2 FVKESK. This CDR3 is built from 15 residues. The V and J ends lost 5 bases and 4 bases, in that order; junction bases with no gene match: 3. CDR3 sequence: CASSGLAGGRETQYF. For the CDR3, the DNA is TGTGCCAGCAGCGGACTAGCGGGAGGACGAGAGACCCAGTACTTC.

J is TRBJ1-5 and V is TRBV6-5; 7 bases are a match to TRBD1. This CDR3 has 14 amino acids. Looked up from germline, CDR1 is MNHEY and CDR2 is SVGAGI. Trimming took 4 bases from V and 7 from J; bases not matched to a gene: 7. The CDR3 DNA reads TGTGCCAGCAGTTCAAGACAGGGACAACAGCCCCAGCATTTT. It yields the protein CASSSRQGQQPQHF.

This chain connects TRBV12-3 or TRBV12-4 to TRBJ2-5, with D possibly being TRBD1 (5 bases). V was clipped by 4 bases and J by 2 bases, with 8 bases between them. This CDR3 has 13 amino acids. Here the CDR3 reads CASSSDRQETQYF. In DNA form, the CDR3 reads TGTGCCAGCAGTTCAGACAGACAAGAGACCCAGTACTTC.

The chain is built from TRBV10-2 and TRBJ2-7; 10 bases are shared with TRBD1. The germline V gene has CDR1 WSHSY and CDR2 SAAADI. After removal of 4 bases from V and 4 bases from J, the junction contained 4 bases not matched to a gene. CDR3 size: 14 residues. CDR3 in DNA: TGCGCCAGCAGTGTGGACAGGGGGTTTTACGAGCAGTACTTC. Protein: CASSVDRGFYEQYF.

V gene TRBV10-2 combines with J gene TRBJ2-7; tentative D call: TRBD2 (5 bases). The CDR3 runs 14 residues. The germline V and J ends were trimmed by 6 bases and 7 bases, with 19 bases remaining between them. Germline CDR1 reads WSHSY; CDR2 reads SAAADI. CDR3 sequence (DNA): TGCGCCAGCAGGGAGCGGCCCCCAACCGATGAGCAGTACTTC. Amino acids: CASRERPPTDEQYF.

This clonotype was observed a handful of times. This sequence joins TRBV20-1 and TRBJ2-1, with 8 positions matching TRBD2. This CDR3 has 16 residues. CDR1 and CDR2 from the germline V gene are DFQATT and SNEGSKA (reference sequence). V dropped 2 bases and J dropped 2; count of bases not matched to a gene: 8. The CDR3 bases are TGCAGTGCTAGACCCCTCGGGACTAGAACCTACAATGAGCAGTTCTTC. Translation gives CSARPLGTRTYNEQFF.

A word on this clonotype: A junction end diverges from the germline sequence, so it may reflect a read error. This chain connects TRBV20-1 to TRBJ2-1; a weak D match, TRBD2 (5 bases). Germline V gene data show CDR1 as DFQATT and CDR2 as SNEGSKA (reference sequence). The CDR3 spans 19 residues. The CDR3 nucleotides read TGCTGTGCTAGAGATCGTAACCCTGCGGGCGGTATCTCCTACAATGAGCAGTTCTTC. It encodes CCARDRNPAGGISYNEQFF.

The chain couples TRBV29-1 to TRBJ2-7; no reliable D call. Germline-derived CDR1 and CDR2 are SQVTM and ANQGSEA. Trimming pared 6 bases from V and 5 bases from J, leaving 20 bases between. This CDR3 region has 14 residues. DNA of the CDR3: TGCAGCGTGGGCCGCGGTGGGCGTAACGACGAGCAGTACTTC. This translates into CSVGRGGRNDEQYF.

This clonotype showed up many times. The chain employs TRBV20-1 and TRBJ2-4; D may be TRBD2 (6 bases). Germline CDR1 DFQATT, CDR2 SNEGSKA (reference sequence). V was cut by 2 bases and J by 0 bases, with 20 bases left in between. The CDR3 has 18 amino acids. The CDR3 here is CSARKLAIEEGAKNIQYF. As DNA, the CDR3 is TGCAGTGCTAGAAAGCTAGCGATAGAGGAGGGAGCCAAAAACATTCAGTACTTC.

This clonotype has ten or more counts. The DNA of the CDR3 is TGTGCCAGCAGCTCCATCGGAGATACGCAGTATTTT. This gives the protein CASSSIGDTQYF. The J gene is TRBJ2-3, the V gene TRBV7-2; D is ambiguous. The CDR3 covers 12 residues. The V end lost 4 bases, the J end lost 5 bases, and 7 bases lay between the germline ends. Germline assignment: CDR1 SGHTA and CDR2 FQGNSA.

The CDR3 bases are TGCGCCAGCAGCTTGGGGTTGGAGGGTCCCGAGCAGTACTTC. Protein product: CASSLGLEGPEQYF. V gene TRBV5-1 combines with J gene TRBJ2-7, with TRBD2 as a possible D gene (6 bases). Germline CDR1 is SGHRS and CDR2 is YFSETQ. This CDR3 has 14 amino acids. The ends were cut back, 0 bases at V and 6 bases at J, with 13 bases in the middle.

The J gene is TRBJ2-5, the V gene TRBV6-1; D is possibly TRBD1 (5 bases). Between the trimmed V and J ends, which lost 6 bases and 6 bases, there was a span of 14 bases. The CDR3 has 13 amino acids. Germline values: CDR1 MNHNS, CDR2 SASEGT. CDR3 in amino acids: CASRRTGSKTQYF. The CDR3 region has the DNA TGTGCCAGCAGGAGAACAGGATCCAAGACCCAGTACTTC.

The V and J genes are TRBV6-1 and TRBJ1-1, with TRBD1 matching 8 bases. Germline CDR1 MNHNS, CDR2 SASEGT. The length of the CDR3 is 18 residues. Germline trimming cut 4 bases from V and 6 bases from J; bases unmatched to any gene: 19. The CDR3 DNA reads as TGTGCCAGCAGTGCTACCGGGACAGGCGCATGGGGCTTTTCTGAAGCTTTCTTT. Translated: CASSATGTGAWGFSEAFF.

This clonotype was counted once. Since a much larger clone is just one base distant, this may be a read error. This chain uses TRBV5-1 with TRBJ1-3; D ambiguous. Germline assignment: CDR1 SGHRS and CDR2 YFSETQ. This CDR3 contains 14 residues. The CDR3 DNA is TGCGCCTGCAGCCTTGGGTCTATGGGAAACACCATATATTTT. Its translation: CACSLGSMGNTIYF.

This clonotype was detected a few times. The chain carries TRBV27 and TRBJ2-1; 7 nucleotides align to TRBD1. The CDR3 runs 15 residues. Germline V CDR1 and CDR2: MNHEY, SMNVEV (reference sequence). J was trimmed by 4 bases and V by 6 bases; bases with no gene match: 9. The CDR3 region has the DNA TGTGCCAGCAGCCTTCTTCCGGGACAGTACAATGAGCAGTTCTTC. This translates into CASSLLPGQYNEQFF.